This T cell receptor beta chain is drawn from a study of T cells expressing NK-cell markers (dated by TCRdb to about 2020). About the investigation overall: In sorted CD3+CD56+NKG2C+, CD3+CD56+NKG2C- and CD3+CD56-NKG2C+ T-cell subsets from about 8 donors, TCR beta-chain repertoires were profiled. Seven of the eight sequenced donors were HCMV-seropositive and one was HCMV-seronegative. The eight sequenced donors were randomly selected healthy volunteers, three men and five women. The libraries were sequenced on Illumina HiSeq 2000/2500, MiSeq or NextSeq, producing 2 x 150 bp reads. General conclusions and limits of the study: Those dominant clonotypes were again the most abundant among CD3+CD56-NKG2C+ cells in several donors, at roughly 28.3-60.1%. Whether the expanded NKG2C-expressing T cell clones were specific for HCMV antigens was left unclear. In six donors, the dominant CD3+CD56+NKG2C+ clonotypes ranked among the top 10 CD8+ clonotypes, making up roughly 1.0-8% of CD8+ T cells.

Sequencing took place on an Illumina HiSeq 2000. The TCR beta cDNA libraries were made using 5'RACE template switching, a step that added both a universal primer site and unique molecular identifiers. Synthesis of cDNA was primed from the TCR beta constant segment and was followed by two consecutive PCR amplification steps. In the source study's methods: MIGEC was used to demultiplex reads and group the reads by UMI, and MiTCR was used to assemble and quantify clonotypes. Only TCR cDNA sequences supported by at least two reads were kept to exclude erroneous sequences. Downstream repertoire analysis used the tcR package, and clonotypes were matched across fractions by CDR3 nucleotide sequence plus V segment. VDJmatch was used to annotate antigen specificity against VDJdb, with one amino acid substitution in CDR3 permitted. Reprocessed by TCRdb, the reads give a single entry per CDR3 protein sequence, without DNA. The V and J calls and clone size are TCRdb's, not the authors'. The sample table holds approximately 460,000 distinct CDR3 sequences. The ten largest clones represent less than 7.5% of the sample.

To note about this clonotype: The antigen it recognizes is unknown.

HCMV serostatus was determined by detecting HCMV-specific IgG in serum with a commercial ELISA kit. Ficoll density gradient centrifugation was used to isolate peripheral blood mononuclear cells from blood. There are 13 amino acids in the CDR3, from cysteine to phenylalanine inclusive. The protein alone is recorded here. From the germline V gene, CDR1 is MNHNS and CDR2 is SASEGT. The receptor was isolated from a woman aged 18 to 75 in good health. The V gene is TRBV6-1 and the J gene is TRBJ2-7; the D gene TCRdb calls, TRBD1, cannot be checked with no DNA. The sample taken for sequencing was blood T cells: a sorted CD56 or NKG2C T cell subset, CD4+ or CD8+ T cells, or bulk PBMC T cells (not recorded which). Here the CDR3 is given as CASRPGEDYEQYF.